This T cell receptor beta chain was found in a study of CD8 T cells in Susac syndrome. On the study more broadly: Blood was drawn from Susac syndrome patients while they were therapy-naive, on corticosteroids, or on intravenous immunoglobulin alone. Study-wide results and limits: Clonal expansion was missing from Susac syndrome CD4+ T cell repertoires.

Random hexamers were used to reverse transcribe the RNA input (0.5 to 1 ug). Amplification of TCR beta CDR3 was carried out by immunoSEQ multiplex PCR, which covered 54 Vbeta and 13 Jbeta segments. TCRdb re-analysed the immunoSEQ multiplex PCR reads in MiXCR, keeping a single row per CDR3 protein. Counted here are 150,000 to 160,000 distinct CDR3 sequences, roughly 96% occurring once; the ten biggest clones make up 0.15% to 0.2%. Susac syndrome patients met recently defined diagnostic criteria for definite or probable disease. This clonotype showed up just once. Antigen: not known. Looked up from germline, CDR1 is ENHRY and CDR2 is SYGVKD. The CDR3 runs to 12 residues. The V and J ends lost 9 bases and 0 bases respectively, with 8 bases between them.

The chain employs TRBV10-3 and TRBJ2-5; D is undetermined. Sequencing used CD4+ T cells from PBMCs. The TCR was taken from a human donor with Susac syndrome. Here the CDR3 reads CAISENQETQYF. The CDR3 bases are TGTGCCATTTCGGAAAACCAAGAGACCCAGTACTTC.